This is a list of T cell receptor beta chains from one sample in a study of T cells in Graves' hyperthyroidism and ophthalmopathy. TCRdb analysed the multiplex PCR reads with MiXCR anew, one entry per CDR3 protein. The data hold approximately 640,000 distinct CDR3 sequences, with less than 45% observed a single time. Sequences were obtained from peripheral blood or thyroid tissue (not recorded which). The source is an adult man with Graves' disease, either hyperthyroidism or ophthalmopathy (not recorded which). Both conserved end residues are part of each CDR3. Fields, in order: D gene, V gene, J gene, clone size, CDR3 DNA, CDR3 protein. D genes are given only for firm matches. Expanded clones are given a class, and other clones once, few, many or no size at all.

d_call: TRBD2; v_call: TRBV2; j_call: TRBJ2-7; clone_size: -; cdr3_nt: TGTGCCAGCAGCGGGGGACTATACAATGAGCAGTACTTC; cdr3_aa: CASSGGLYNEQYF
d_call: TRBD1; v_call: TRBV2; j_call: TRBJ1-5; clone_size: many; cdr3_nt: TGTGCCAGCCGAGGGACAGAGGGTCAGCCCCAGCATTTT; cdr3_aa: CASRGTEGQPQHF
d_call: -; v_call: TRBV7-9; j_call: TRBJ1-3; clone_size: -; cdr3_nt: TGTGCCAGCCAAGGAAGCACCATATATTTT; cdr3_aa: CASQGSTIYF
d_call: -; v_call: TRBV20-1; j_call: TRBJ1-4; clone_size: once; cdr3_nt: TGCAGTGCTAGAGATCCCGCAGCTAGTAATGAAAAACTGTTTTTT; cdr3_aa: CSARDPAASNEKLFF
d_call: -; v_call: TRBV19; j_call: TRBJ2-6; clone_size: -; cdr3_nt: TGTGCCAGTAGTATTTACTCTGGGGCCAACGTCCTGACTTTC; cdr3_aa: CASSIYSGANVLTF
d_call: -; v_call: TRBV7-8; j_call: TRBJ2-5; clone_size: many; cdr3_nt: TGTGCCAGCAGCTTAGGTAGCGCAGAGACCCAGTACTTC; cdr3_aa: CASSLGSAETQYF
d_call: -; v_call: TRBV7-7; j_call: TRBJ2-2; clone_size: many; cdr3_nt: TGTGCTAGCAGTCCGGGGACGGGGACGAACACCGGGGAGCTGTTTTTT; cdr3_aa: CASSPGTGTNTGELFF
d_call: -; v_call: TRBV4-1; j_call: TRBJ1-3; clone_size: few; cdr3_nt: TGCGCCAGCAGCCAAGGAGGGCCCTACTCTGGAAACACCATATATTTT; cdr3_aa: CASSQGGPYSGNTIYF
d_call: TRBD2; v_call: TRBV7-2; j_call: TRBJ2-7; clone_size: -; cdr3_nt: TGTGCCAGCAGCTTAGGTAGCGGGAGTACCCACGAGCAGTACTTC; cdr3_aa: CASSLGSGSTHEQYF
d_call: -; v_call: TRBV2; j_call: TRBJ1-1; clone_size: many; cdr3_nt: TGTGCCAGCAGTGATTTGGGGAGAGGGACTGAAGCTTTCTTT; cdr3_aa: CASSDLGRGTEAFF
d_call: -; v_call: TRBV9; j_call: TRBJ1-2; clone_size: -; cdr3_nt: TGTGCCAGCAGCGCACTCTCGACAGCGGTTGGTGCCTATGGCTACACCTTC; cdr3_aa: CASSALSTAVGAYGYTF
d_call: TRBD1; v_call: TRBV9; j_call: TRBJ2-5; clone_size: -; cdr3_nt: TGTGCCAGCAGCGAGGACAGGGGGCAACAAGAGACCCAGTACTTC; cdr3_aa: CASSEDRGQQETQYF
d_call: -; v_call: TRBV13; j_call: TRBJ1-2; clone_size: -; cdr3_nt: TGTGCCAGCAGCTTAGGTTACAGGACTCAGAGGACTGGCTACACCTTC; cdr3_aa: CASSLGYRTQRTGYTF
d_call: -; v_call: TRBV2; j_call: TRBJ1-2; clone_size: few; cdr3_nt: TGTGCCAGCAGTCCGACAGAGCACTCTGGCTACACCTTC; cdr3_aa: CASSPTEHSGYTF
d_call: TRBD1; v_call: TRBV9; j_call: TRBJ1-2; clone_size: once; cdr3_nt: TGTGCCAGCAGCGTAACGTTCGGGACAGGGAACTATGGCTACACCTTC; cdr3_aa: CASSVTFGTGNYGYTF
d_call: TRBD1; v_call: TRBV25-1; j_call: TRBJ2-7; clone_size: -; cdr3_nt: TGTGCCAGCAGAGACGGGACAGGTCCCTACGAGCAGTACTTC; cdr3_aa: CASRDGTGPYEQYF
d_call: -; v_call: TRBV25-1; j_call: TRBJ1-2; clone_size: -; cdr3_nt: TGTGCCAGCAGTGAATGGGGCTACACCTTC; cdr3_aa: CASSEWGYTF
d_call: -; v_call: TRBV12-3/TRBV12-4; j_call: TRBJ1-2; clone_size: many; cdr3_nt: TGTGCCAGCAGTTTAACTGGGGGGACCTATGGCTACACCTTC; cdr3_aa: CASSLTGGTYGYTF
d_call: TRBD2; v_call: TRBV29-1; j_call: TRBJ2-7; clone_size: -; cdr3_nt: TGCAGCGTTTCTGGTAGCGGGGGGTACGAGCAGTACTTC; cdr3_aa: CSVSGSGGYEQYF
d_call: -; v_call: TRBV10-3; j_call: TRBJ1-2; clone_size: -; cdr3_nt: TGTGCCATCAGTACTTATCGTAAGGACAGCTATGGCTACACCTTC; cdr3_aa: CAISTYRKDSYGYTF
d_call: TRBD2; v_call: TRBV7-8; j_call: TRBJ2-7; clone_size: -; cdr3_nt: TGTGCCAGCAGCGTTGGGAGGGAGGCATCCCACTACGAGCAGTACTTC; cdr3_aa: CASSVGREASHYEQYF
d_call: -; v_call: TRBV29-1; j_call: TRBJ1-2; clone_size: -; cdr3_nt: TGCAGCGTTGGGGCCAGCTCGGGCTATGGCTACACCTTC; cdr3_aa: CSVGASSGYGYTF
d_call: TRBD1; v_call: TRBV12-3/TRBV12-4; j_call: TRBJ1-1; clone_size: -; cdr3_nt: TGTGCCAGCAGTTCTACGACAGGGGGCTGGGTCACTGAAGCTTTCTTT; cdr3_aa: CASSSTTGGWVTEAFF
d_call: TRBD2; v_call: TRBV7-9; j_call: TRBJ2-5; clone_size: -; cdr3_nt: TGTGCCAGCAGCTTGGGAGGGCCGGTGGGCTCTGGGTTGAGGGAGACCCAGTACTTC; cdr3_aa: CASSLGGPVGSGLRETQYF
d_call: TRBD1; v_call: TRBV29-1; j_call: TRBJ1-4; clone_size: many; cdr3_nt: TGCAGCTACTACGGACAGGGGGCCGAAAAACTGTTTTTT; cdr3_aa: CSYYGQGAEKLFF
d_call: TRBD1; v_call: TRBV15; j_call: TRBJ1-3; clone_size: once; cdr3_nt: TGTGCCACCAGCGCCCGGGACAGGGGAAACACCATATATTTT; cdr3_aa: CATSARDRGNTIYF
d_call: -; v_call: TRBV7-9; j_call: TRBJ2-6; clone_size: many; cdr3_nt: TGTGCCAGCAGCTTATCGGTCTCTGGGGCCAACGTCCTGACTTTC; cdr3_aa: CASSLSVSGANVLTF
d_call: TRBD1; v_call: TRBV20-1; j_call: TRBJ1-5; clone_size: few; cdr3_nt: TGCAGTGCCCCCAGGGCAGGGGGCGCGGGCAATCAGCCCCAGCATTTT; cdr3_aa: CSAPRAGGAGNQPQHF
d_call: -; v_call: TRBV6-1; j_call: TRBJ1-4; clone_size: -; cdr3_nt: TGTGCCAGCAGCCAAGCTTTCCAGAGTTCAACGGAACTGTTTTTT; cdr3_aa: CASSQAFQSSTELFF
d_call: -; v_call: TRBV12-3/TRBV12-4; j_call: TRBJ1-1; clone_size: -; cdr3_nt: TGTGCCAGCAGTTTAGACGGGGGCCCCTGGGAAGCTTTCTTT; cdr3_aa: CASSLDGGPWEAFF
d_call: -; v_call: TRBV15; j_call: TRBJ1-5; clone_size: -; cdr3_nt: TGTGCCACCAGCAAGGACGGTAATCAGCCCCAGCATTTT; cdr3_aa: CATSKDGNQPQHF
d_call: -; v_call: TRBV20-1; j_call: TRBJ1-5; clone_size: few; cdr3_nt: TGCAGTGCTAGAGAGAGGGTTGGGGATCAGCCCCAGCATTTT; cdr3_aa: CSARERVGDQPQHF
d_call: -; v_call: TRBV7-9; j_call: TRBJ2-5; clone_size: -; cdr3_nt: TGTGCCAGCAGCCCTACTGACGGGAGCGGAGAGACCCAGTACTTC; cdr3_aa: CASSPTDGSGETQYF
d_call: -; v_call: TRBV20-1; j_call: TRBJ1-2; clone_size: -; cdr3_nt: TGCAGTGCTAGAGATCCGGACGGCGGAACCCTTCTCTATGGCTACACCTTC; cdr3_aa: CSARDPDGGTLLYGYTF
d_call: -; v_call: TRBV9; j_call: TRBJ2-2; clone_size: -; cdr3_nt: TGTGCCAGCAGTCGGACATGGCGGACCGGGGAGCTGTTTTTT; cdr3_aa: CASSRTWRTGELFF
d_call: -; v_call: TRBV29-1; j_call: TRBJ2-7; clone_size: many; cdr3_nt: TGCAGCGTTACGTCCAGGGGAATTAGGGACCAGTACTTC; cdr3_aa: CSVTSRGIRDQYF
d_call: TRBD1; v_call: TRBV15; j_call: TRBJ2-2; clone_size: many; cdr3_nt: TGTGCCACCAGCGACCGGACAGGGGGTACCGGGGAGCTGTTTTTT; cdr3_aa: CATSDRTGGTGELFF
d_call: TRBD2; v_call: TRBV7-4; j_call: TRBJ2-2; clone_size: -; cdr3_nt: TGTGCCAGCAGCTTGGTGAGCGGGAGGATCACCGGGGAGCTGTCTTGG; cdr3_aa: CASSLVSGRITGELSW
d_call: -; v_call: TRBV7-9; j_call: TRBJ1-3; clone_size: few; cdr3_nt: TGTGCCAGCAGCCCCCAGAGGGCTACGGTCGAAACCATATATTTT; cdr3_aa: CASSPQRATVETIYF
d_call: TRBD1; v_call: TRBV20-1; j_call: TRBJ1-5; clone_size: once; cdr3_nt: TGCAGTGCTAGAGCTGCGGGACAGGTTAATCAGCCCCAGCATTTT; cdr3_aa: CSARAAGQVNQPQHF
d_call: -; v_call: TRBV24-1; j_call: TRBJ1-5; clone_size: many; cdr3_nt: TGTGCCACCAGTGATGCGACAAATCCTAGCAATCAGCCCCAGCATTTT; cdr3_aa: CATSDATNPSNQPQHF
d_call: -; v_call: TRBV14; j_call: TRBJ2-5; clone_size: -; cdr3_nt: TGTGCCAGCAGTTACCGACAGGTACAAGAGACCCAGTACTTC; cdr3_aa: CASSYRQVQETQYF
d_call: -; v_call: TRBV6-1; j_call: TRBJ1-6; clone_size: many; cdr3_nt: TGTGCCAGCAGTGAAAGGGTTTCACCCCTCCACTTT; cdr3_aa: CASSERVSPLHF
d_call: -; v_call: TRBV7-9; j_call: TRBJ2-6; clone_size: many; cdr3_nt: TGTGCCAGCAGCCGCCAGACAACCTCCGGGGACAAGACTTTC; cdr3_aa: CASSRQTTSGDKTF
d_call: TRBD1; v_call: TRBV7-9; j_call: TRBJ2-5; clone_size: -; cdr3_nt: TGTGCCAGCAGCTTAGCAGGGACAGGCCCTTCGGAGACCCAGTACTTC; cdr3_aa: CASSLAGTGPSETQYF
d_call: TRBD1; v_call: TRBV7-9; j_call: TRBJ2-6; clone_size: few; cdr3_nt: TGTGCCAGCAGCTCCCGGGACAGCGCCATTATAAGCTCTGGGGCCAACGTCCTGACTTTC; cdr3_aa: CASSSRDSAIISSGANVLTF
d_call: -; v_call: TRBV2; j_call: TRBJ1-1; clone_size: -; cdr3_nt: TGTGCCAGCAGAATTCAGGGTCTGGACACTGAAGCTTTCTTT; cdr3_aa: CASRIQGLDTEAFF
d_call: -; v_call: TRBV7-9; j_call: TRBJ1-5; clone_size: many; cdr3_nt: TGTGCCAGCAGCCAAGGACAGAATAGCAATCAGCCCCAGCATTTT; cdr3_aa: CASSQGQNSNQPQHF
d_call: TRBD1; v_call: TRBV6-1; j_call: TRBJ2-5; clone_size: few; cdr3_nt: TGTGCCAGCAGCGACCTAGGGACAGGATTTGAGACCCAGTACTTC; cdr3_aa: CASSDLGTGFETQYF
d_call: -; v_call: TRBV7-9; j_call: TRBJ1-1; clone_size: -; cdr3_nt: TGTGCCAGCACCCCTGTCGGGACAACGGGGGATGAAGCTTTCTTT; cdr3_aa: CASTPVGTTGDEAFF
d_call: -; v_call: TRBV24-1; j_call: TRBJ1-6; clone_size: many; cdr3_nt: TGTGCCACCAGTGAAAACAGGTGTACCCTCCACTTT; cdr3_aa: CATSENRCTLHF